The 22 T cell receptor beta chains given below trace back to one sample, sequenced in a study of shared clonotypes between healthy human individuals. Some clones are missing from TCRdb's copy, which holds only in-frame ones; the method was immunoSEQ multiplex PCR. The sample includes about 2.5 million clones, around 92% of them seen just once. The sample taken for sequencing was naive CD4+ T cells from PBMCs. This sample's subset: CD45RA+ positively selected. Receptor source: a young man in good health. Some clones in this sample may be carry-over from other donors' samples.

The sample holds a few counts of this clone. The rearrangement joins TRBV6-5 to TRBJ1-1; 7 bases are shared with TRBD1. V was pared by 8 bases and J by 4 bases, with 4 bases of the junction left unmatched. This CDR3 has 12 amino acids. CDR1 is MNHEY and CDR2 is SVGAGI in the germline V gene. The CDR3 here is CASQQGGTEAFF. The CDR3 coding sequence is TGTGCCAGCCAGCAGGGGGGCACTGAAGCTTTCTTT.

This clone was observed once. J is TRBJ2-7 and V is TRBV10-3; a possible D gene is TRBD1 (6 bases). V was clipped by 6 bases and J by 0 bases, with 9 bases between them. Per germline, CDR1 ENHRY and CDR2 SYGVKD. The CDR3 loop spans 13 amino acids. The CDR3 reads CAIRPGDSYEQYF. The CDR3 DNA is TGTGCCATCAGACCAGGGGACTCCTACGAGCAGTACTTC.

This rearrangement joins TRBV27 to TRBJ2-2; 7 nucleotides match TRBD1. Per the germline V gene, CDR1 is MNHEY and CDR2 is SMNVEV (reference sequence). This CDR3 is 16 amino acids long. The J segment lost 1 base and the V segment lost 4 bases, leaving 6 bases of the junction unmatched. The CDR3 DNA is TGTGCCAGCAGTTCATACAGGGGTTGGAACACCGGGGAGCTGTTTTTT. It is translated as CASSSYRGWNTGELFF.

The chain recombines TRBV5-6 with TRBJ2-6; possible D gene TRBD2, 5 bases. This CDR3 spans 15 amino acids. The ends were cut back, 4 bases at V and 4 bases at J, with 12 bases in the middle. Per germline, CDR1 SGHDT and CDR2 YYEEEE. The DNA for the CDR3 is TGTGCCAGCAGCCTCAGAGGGAACGGGGCCAACGTCCTGACTTTC. Its translation is CASSLRGNGANVLTF.

The chain recombines TRBV7-9 with TRBJ2-2; D gene uncertain. Looked up from germline, CDR1 is SEHNR and CDR2 is FQNEAQ (reference sequence). The V end lost 6 bases, the J end lost 5 bases, and 10 bases lay between the germline ends. This CDR3 comprises 13 residues. CDR3 in DNA: TGTGCCAGCAGTCATAGGACGACCGGGGAGCTGTTTTTT. It encodes CASSHRTTGELFF. The full variable domain, completed using reference TRBV7-9 and TRBJ2-2, is DTGVSQNPRHKITKRGQNVTFRCDPISEHNRLYWYRQTLGQGPEFLTYFQNEAQLEKSRLLSDRFSAERPKGSFSTLEIQRTEQGDSAMYLCASSHRTTGELFFGEGSRLTVL.

This clone appeared a single time. The chain links TRBV11-1 to TRBJ1-4; a weak D match, TRBD1 (5 bases). The CDR3 sequence is 12 residues long. V was pared by 8 bases and J by 7 bases, with 11 bases between. CDR1 SGHAT and CDR2 FQDESV come from the germline V gene (reference sequence). Written as DNA, the CDR3 is TGTGCCAGCTCAGGGTTGCGTGAAAAACTGTTTTTT. This codes for CASSGLREKLFF.

This CDR3 reads CASSRYGTSASDEQFF. Here the CDR3 DNA reads TGTGCCAGCAGTCGGTACGGGACCTCAGCGTCGGATGAGCAGTTCTTC. This rearrangement joins TRBV11-3 to TRBJ2-1; D may match TRBD1 or TRBD2 (5 bases each). CDR3 size: 16 residues. Germline CDR1 is SGHNT and CDR2 is YENEEA. Deletions cut 6 bases from V and 8 bases from J, with 23 bases between.

The CDR3 loop is CAWSVRGFYGYTF. Here the CDR3 DNA reads TGTGCCTGGAGTGTAAGAGGGTTTTATGGCTACACCTTC. This chain connects TRBV30 to TRBJ1-2; D unclear. Per the germline V gene, CDR1 is GTSNPN and CDR2 is SVGIG (reference sequence). V was cut by 0 bases and J by 5 bases, with 10 bases left in between. CDR3 length: 13 residues. Supplemented by reference TRBV30 and TRBJ1-2, the full variable domain reads SQTIHQWPATLVQPVGSPLSLECTVEGTSNPNLYWYRQAAGRGLQLLFYSVGIGQISSEVPQNLSASRPQDRQFILSSKKLLLSDSGFYLCAWSVRGFYGYTFGSGTRLTVV.

The chain is built from TRBV7-9 and TRBJ2-1, with 10 bases matching TRBD2. V trimming: 6 bases; J trimming: 4 bases; junction bases outside the gene matches: 3. This CDR3 contains 14 residues. CDR1 is SEHNR and CDR2 is FQNEAQ in the germline V gene (reference sequence). CDR3 residues: CASREGLAYNEQFF. Written as DNA, the CDR3 is TGTGCCAGCAGAGAGGGACTAGCGTACAATGAGCAGTTCTTC. The full variable domain, rest sourced from reference TRBV7-9 and TRBJ2-1, is DTGVSQNPRHKITKRGQNVTFRCDPISEHNRLYWYRQTLGQGPEFLTYFQNEAQLEKSRLLSDRFSAERPKGSFSTLEIQRTEQGDSAMYLCASREGLAYNEQFFGPGTRLTVL.

A few counts support this clone. The chain combines TRBV6-4 with TRBJ2-5; 9 bases are a match to TRBD1. Looked up from germline, CDR1 is MRHNA and CDR2 is SNTAGT. The CDR3 spans 13 residues. V was clipped by 6 bases and J by 5 bases; unmatched bases: 4. CDR3 DNA sequence: TGTGCCAGCAGGGGACAGGGAGGGGAGACCCAGTACTTC. Translated: CASRGQGGETQYF.

The rearrangement links TRBV4-1 to TRBJ2-3, with 12 bases fitting TRBD2. After removal of 4 bases from V and 4 bases from J, the junction contained 3 bases not matched to a gene. Germline CDR1 and CDR2: MGHRA and YSYEKL. CDR3 length: 15 residues. The CDR3 DNA sequence: TGCGCCAGCAGCCCGACTAGCGGGAGATCAGATACGCAGTATTTT. This codes for CASSPTSGRSDTQYF.

This clone showed up just once. The genes are TRBV19 and TRBJ1-1; 7 bases agree with TRBD1. Germline V gene lookup returns CDR1 LNHDA and CDR2 SQIVND (reference sequence). V gave up 10 bases and J gave up 3 bases; unmatched junction bases: 8. The CDR3 spans 13 residues. CDR3 sequence: CATRDRVYTEAFF. The CDR3 nucleotides are TGTGCCACCCGAGACAGGGTTTACACTGAAGCTTTCTTT.

This rearrangement joins TRBV6-5 to TRBJ1-4, with 7 bases identical to TRBD1. CDR1 and CDR2 (germline): MNHEY, SVGAGI. The CDR3 contains 14 residues. The V and J ends lost 2 bases and 8 bases, in that order; junction bases with no gene match: 5. In DNA form, the CDR3 reads TGTGCCAGCAGTTACGGGACAGCGGAGGAAAAACTGTTTTTT. Residues: CASSYGTAEEKLFF.

V and J are TRBV5-4 and TRBJ2-5; 8 nucleotides agree with TRBD2. Trimming at V came to 1 base and at J to 5 bases, leaving 7 bases not matched to a gene. The germline gives CDR1 SGHNT, CDR2 YYREEE (reference sequence). This CDR3 region has 15 residues. DNA for the CDR3: TGTGCCAGCAGCTTGTACGGGGGCGGGGGGGAGACCCAGTACTTC. Its protein is CASSLYGGGGETQYF.

The V gene is TRBV11-3, the J gene TRBJ2-1, with D tentatively TRBD2 (6 bases). Looked up from germline, CDR1 is SGHNT and CDR2 is YENEEA. Trimming cost V 5 bases and J 6 bases, with 14 bases left between them. CDR3 length equals 14 residues. The CDR3 coding sequence is TGTGCCAGCAGCCCCTATACTAGCCCCAATGAGCAGTTCTTC. This sequence encodes CASSPYTSPNEQFF.

Note on this clone: A far larger clone is a single base away, which makes a read error likely. Additional DNA sequences in this sample encode the identical CDR3. The chain is built from TRBV5-4 and TRBJ2-5, with TRBD1 as a possible D gene (5 bases). Per germline, CDR1 SGHNT and CDR2 YYREEE (reference sequence). The CDR3 is made up of 14 amino acids. Trimming left V 0 bases short and J 1 base short, with 7 bases between. The CDR3 loop is CASSLGQRQETQYF. The CDR3 DNA reads TGTGCCAGCAGCTTGGGACAGCGCCAAGAGACCCAGTACTTC.

This sequence joins TRBV7-3 and TRBJ2-1, with D perhaps assigned TRBD1 or TRBD2 (6 bases each). Germline V gene data show CDR1 as SGHTA and CDR2 as FQGTGA. Trimming shortened V by 2 bases and J by 7 bases, and 12 bases separated the two germline ends. There are 14 residues in the CDR3. CDR3 in amino acids: CASSLGGTMNEQFF. The DNA of the CDR3 is TGTGCCAGCAGCTTAGGGGGGACAATGAATGAGCAGTTCTTC.

The chain couples TRBV5-1 to TRBJ2-5; 9 bases map to TRBD2. The CDR3 sequence is 15 residues long. V lost 4 bases to trimming and J lost 4 bases; unmatched junction nucleotides: 8. Germline loops: CDR1 SGHRS, CDR2 YFSETQ. CDR3 nucleotides: TGCGCCAGCAGCCCGACATTAGCGGGAGTAGAGACCCAGTACTTC. This encodes CASSPTLAGVETQYF.

The V and J genes are TRBV18 and TRBJ1-2; TRBD1 agrees at 9 bases. Trimming cost V 6 bases and J 1 base; bases outside gene matches: 12. The CDR3 has 17 amino acids. The V gene's germline CDR1 is KGHSH and CDR2 LQKENI. CDR3 nucleotides: TGTGCCAGCTCCGCCGGGACAGGGTTTTCTGGTAACTATGGCTACACCTTC. It yields the protein CASSAGTGFSGNYGYTF.

The V gene is TRBV5-1, the J gene TRBJ1-5; no firm D call. V shed 5 bases and J shed 1 base, with 13 bases lying between them. The length of the CDR3 is 15 residues. Looked up from germline, CDR1 is SGHRS and CDR2 is YFSETQ. This CDR3 is CASSPNSGSNQPQHF. In DNA, the CDR3 is TGCGCCAGCAGTCCAAATAGCGGGAGCAATCAGCCCCAGCATTTT.

A remark on this clone: The sample contains more than one DNA sequence encoding this CDR3. V and J are TRBV30 and TRBJ1-1; no reliable D call. V was cut by 2 bases and J by 1 base, with 5 bases left in between. The germline V gene has CDR1 GTSNPN and CDR2 SVGIG (reference sequence). There are 12 residues in the CDR3. CDR3 amino acids: CAWSRENTEAFF. DNA of the CDR3: TGTGCCTGGAGTAGGGAGAACACTGAAGCTTTCTTT.

The CDR3 DNA follows: TGTGCCAGCCGCCGACAGGACTACGAGCAGTACTTC. Its protein is CASRRQDYEQYF. The gene calls are TRBV2 and TRBJ2-7, with a tentative D call TRBD1 (6 bases). V lost 8 bases and J lost 3, with 11 bases in between. This CDR3 is 12 amino acids long. The germline gives CDR1 SNHLY, CDR2 FYNNEI.